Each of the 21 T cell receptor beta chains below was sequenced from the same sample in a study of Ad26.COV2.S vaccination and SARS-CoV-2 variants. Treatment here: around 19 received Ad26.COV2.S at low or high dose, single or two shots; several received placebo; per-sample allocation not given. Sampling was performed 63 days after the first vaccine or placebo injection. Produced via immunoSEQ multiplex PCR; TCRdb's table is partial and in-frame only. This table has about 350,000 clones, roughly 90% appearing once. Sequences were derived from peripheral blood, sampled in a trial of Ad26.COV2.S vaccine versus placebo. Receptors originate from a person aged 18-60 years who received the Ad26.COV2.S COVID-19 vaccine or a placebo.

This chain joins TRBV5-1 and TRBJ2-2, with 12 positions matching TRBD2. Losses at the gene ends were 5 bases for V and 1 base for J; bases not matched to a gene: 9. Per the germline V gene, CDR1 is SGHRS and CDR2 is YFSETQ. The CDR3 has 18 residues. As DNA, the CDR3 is TGCGCCAGCAGTAGGCTAGCGGGGGGGCCCGAGAACACCGGGGAGCTGTTTTTT. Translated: CASSRLAGGPENTGELFF.

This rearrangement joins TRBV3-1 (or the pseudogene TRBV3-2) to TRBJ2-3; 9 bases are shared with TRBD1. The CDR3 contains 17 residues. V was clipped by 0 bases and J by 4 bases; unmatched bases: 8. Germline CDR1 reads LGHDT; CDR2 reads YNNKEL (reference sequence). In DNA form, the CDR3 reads TGTGCCAGCAGCCAAGATTGGGGGACAGGGTTTGCAGATACGCAGTATTTT. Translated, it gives CASSQDWGTGFADTQYF.

The CDR3 DNA reads TGTGCCATCAGTGACGAAGGCTACAATCAGCCCCAGCATTTT. Encoded protein: CAISDEGYNQPQHF. The chain joins TRBV10-3 to TRBJ1-5, with D unresolved. Deletions cut 3 bases from V and 3 bases from J, with 9 bases between. The germline CDR1 and CDR2 sequences are ENHRY and SYGVKD. The CDR3 is 14 amino acids.

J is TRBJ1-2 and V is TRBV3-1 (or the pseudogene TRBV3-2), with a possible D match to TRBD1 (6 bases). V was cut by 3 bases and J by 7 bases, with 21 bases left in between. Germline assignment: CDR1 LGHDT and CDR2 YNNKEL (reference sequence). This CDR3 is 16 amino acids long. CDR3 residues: CASSHRTALRNGGYTF. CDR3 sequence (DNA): TGTGCCAGCAGCCACCGGACAGCTCTAAGGAATGGTGGCTACACCTTC.

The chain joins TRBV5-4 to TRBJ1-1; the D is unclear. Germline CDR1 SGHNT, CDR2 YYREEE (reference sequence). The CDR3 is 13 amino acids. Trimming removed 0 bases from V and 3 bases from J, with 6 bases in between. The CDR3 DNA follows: TGTGCCAGCAGCTTGGACAGCCACACTGAAGCTTTCTTT. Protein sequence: CASSLDSHTEAFF.

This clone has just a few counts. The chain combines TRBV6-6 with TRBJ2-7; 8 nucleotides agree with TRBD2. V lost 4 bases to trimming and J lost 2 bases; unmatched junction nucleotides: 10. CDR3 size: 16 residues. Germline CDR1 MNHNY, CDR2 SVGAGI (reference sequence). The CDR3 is CASSSLISGGAYEQYF. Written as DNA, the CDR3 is TGTGCCAGCAGTTCTTTAATCAGCGGGGGAGCCTACGAGCAGTACTTC.

The CDR3 protein is CASTSGTGISNQPQHF. The CDR3 bases are TGTGCCAGCACCTCAGGGACAGGTATTAGCAATCAGCCCCAGCATTTT. This chain joins TRBV18 and TRBJ1-5; 8 bases line up with TRBD1. V was clipped by 8 bases and J by 0 bases; unmatched bases: 9. Per germline, CDR1 KGHSH and CDR2 LQKENI. The CDR3 runs 16 residues.

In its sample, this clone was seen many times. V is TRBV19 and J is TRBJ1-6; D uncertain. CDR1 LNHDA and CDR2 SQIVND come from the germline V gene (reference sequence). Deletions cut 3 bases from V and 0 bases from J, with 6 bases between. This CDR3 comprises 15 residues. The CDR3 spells CASSIESSYNSPLHF. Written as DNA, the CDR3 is TGTGCCAGTAGTATCGAAAGCTCCTATAATTCACCCCTCCACTTT.

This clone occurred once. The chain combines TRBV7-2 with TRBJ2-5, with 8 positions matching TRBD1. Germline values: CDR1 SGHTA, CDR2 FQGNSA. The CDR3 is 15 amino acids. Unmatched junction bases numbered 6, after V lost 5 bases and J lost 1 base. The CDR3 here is CASSPEGQVQETQYF. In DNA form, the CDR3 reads TGTGCCAGCAGCCCAGAGGGACAGGTCCAAGAGACCCAGTACTTC.

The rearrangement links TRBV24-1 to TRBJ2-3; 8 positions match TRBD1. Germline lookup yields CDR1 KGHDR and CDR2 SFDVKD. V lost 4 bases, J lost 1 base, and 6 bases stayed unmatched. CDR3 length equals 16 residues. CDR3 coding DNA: TGTGCCACCAGTGACTGGACAGGGAGCCGCACAGATACGCAGTATTTT. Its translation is CATSDWTGSRTDTQYF.

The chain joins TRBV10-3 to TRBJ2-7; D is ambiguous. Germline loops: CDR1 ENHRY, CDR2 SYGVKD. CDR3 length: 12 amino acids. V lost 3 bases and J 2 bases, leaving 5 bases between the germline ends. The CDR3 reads CAISEGAYEQYF. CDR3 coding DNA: TGTGCCATCAGTGAAGGCGCCTACGAGCAGTACTTC.

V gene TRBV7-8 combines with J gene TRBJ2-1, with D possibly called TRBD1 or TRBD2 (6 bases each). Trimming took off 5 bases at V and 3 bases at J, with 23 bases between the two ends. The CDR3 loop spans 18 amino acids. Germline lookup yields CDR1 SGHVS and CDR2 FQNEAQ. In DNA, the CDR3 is TGTGCCAGCAGCGGGATAAACTGGTGGAGGGGGAGCTACAATGAGCAGTTCTTC. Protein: CASSGINWWRGSYNEQFF.

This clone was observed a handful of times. The CDR3 region has the DNA TGTGCCAGCAAGGGGACAGGGAACGAGCAGTACTTC. Its protein is CASKGTGNEQYF. The chain employs TRBV2 and TRBJ2-7; TRBD1 aligns across 9 bases. CDR1 and CDR2 (germline): SNHLY, FYNNEI. V dropped 7 bases and J dropped 5; count of bases not matched to a gene: 3. The CDR3 totals 12 residues.

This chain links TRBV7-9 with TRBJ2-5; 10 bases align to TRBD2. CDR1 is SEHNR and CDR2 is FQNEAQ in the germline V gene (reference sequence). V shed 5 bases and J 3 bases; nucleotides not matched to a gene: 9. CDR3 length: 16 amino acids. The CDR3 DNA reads TGTGCCAGCAGCCCATGGACTAGCGGTGGGAAAGAGACCCAGTACTTC. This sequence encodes CASSPWTSGGKETQYF.

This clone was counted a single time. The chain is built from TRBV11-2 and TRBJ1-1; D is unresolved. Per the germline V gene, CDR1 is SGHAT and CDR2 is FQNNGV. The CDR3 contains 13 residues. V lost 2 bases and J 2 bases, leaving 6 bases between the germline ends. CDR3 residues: CASSLTVNTEAFF. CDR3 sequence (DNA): TGTGCCAGCAGCTTAACAGTCAACACTGAAGCTTTCTTT.

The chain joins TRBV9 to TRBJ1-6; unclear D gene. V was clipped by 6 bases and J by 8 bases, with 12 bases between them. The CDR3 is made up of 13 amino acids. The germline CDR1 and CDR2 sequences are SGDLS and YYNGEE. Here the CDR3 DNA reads TGTGCCAGCAATCGGGCGGCGCATTCACCCCTCCACTTT. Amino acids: CASNRAAHSPLHF.

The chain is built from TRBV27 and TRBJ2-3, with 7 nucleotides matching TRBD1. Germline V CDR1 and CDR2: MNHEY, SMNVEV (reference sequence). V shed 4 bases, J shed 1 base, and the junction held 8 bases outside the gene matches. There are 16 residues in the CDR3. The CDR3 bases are TGTGCCAGCAGTTCCCCGACAGGGTTCGGCACAGATACGCAGTATTTT. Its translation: CASSSPTGFGTDTQYF.

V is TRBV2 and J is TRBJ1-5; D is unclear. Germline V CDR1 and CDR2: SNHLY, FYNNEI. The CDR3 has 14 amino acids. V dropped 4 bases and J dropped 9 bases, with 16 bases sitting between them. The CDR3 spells CASSGLSGVSPQHF. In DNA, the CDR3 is TGTGCCAGCAGTGGGTTATCAGGAGTATCGCCCCAGCATTTT. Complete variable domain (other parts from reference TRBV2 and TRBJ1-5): EPEVTQTPSHQVTQMGQEVILRCVPISNHLYFYWYRQILGQKVEFLVSFYNNEISEKSEIFDDQFSVERPDGSNFTLKIRSTKLEDSAMYFCASSGLSGVSPQHFGDGTRLSIL.

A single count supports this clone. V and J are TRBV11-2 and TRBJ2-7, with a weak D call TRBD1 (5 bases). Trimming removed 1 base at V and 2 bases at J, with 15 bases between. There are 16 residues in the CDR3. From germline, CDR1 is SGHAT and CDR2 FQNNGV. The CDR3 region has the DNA TGTGCCAGCAGCTTAGTCCCCCAGGGTTTGACCTACGAGCAGTACTTC. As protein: CASSLVPQGLTYEQYF.

CDR3 in DNA: TGTGCCAGCAGCCAAAGGGTGGTGATTGCAACTAATGAAAAACTGTTTTTT. Translating gives CASSQRVVIATNEKLFF. The V and J genes are TRBV25-1 and TRBJ1-4, with D hard to call. The germline V and J ends were trimmed by 6 bases and 0 bases, with 17 bases remaining between them. Per germline, CDR1 MGHDK and CDR2 SYGVNS. The CDR3 spans 17 residues.

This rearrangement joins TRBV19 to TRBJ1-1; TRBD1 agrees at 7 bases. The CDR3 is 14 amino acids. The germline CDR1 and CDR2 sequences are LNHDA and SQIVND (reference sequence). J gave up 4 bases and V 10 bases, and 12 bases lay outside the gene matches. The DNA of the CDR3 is TGTGCCACTCCTGAGGGGGCGCCGGGCACTGAAGCTTTCTTT. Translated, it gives CATPEGAPGTEAFF.